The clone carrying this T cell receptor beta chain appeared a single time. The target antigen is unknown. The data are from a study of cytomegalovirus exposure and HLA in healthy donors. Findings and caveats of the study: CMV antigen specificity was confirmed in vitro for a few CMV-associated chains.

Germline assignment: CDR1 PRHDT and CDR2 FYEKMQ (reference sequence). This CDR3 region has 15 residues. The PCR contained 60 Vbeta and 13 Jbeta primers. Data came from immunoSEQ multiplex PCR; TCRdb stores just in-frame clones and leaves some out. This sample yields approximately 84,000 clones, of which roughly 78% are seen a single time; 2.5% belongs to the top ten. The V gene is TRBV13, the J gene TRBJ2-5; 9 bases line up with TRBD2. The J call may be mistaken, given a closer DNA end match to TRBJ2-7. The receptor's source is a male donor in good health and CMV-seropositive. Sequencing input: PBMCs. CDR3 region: CASSFFSGRPDEQYF. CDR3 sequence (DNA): TGTGCCAGCAGCTTCTTCAGCGGGAGGCCCGACGAGCAGTACTTC.